The 26 T cell receptor beta chains listed next were all sequenced from one sample in a study of Graves' ophthalmopathy and Graves' hyperthyroidism (dated by TCRdb to 2016 to 2019). The run used an Illumina HiSeq 2000. For repertoire sequencing, TCR beta CDR3 regions were amplified from RNA transcripts. A first-round RT-PCR used HTBI primers with the Qiagen OneStep RT-PCR kit, followed by a second-round multiplex PCR, size selection and purification. TCRdb reanalyzed the raw reads on its own, using fastp at Q25 for trimming and MiXCR for clone calling, and kept in-frame beta chains. All rows with the same CDR3 protein become a single entry with the most common DNA and genes. In all, the sample holds hundreds of thousands of distinct CDR3 sequences, and about 24% of those were seen once. The ten largest make up around 6.5% of the sample. Sequencing was performed on peripheral blood. The receptors stem from a woman aged 18 to 35 with stable Graves' hyperthyroidism. Some clones in this sample may be carry-over from other donors' samples. Donor details come from another sample of the same person, matched by shared clones.

There are a few counts of this clonotype. This chain connects TRBV6-1 to TRBJ1-5; D is unclear. Germline V CDR1 and CDR2: MNHNS, SASEGT. V lost 7 bases and J 4 bases, leaving 11 bases between the germline ends. CDR3 size: 13 residues. The CDR3 region has the DNA TGTGCCAGCACCTTGGACGGGAATCAGCCCCAGCATTTT. Its protein product is CASTLDGNQPQHF.

In this sample, this clonotype turned up many times. The rearrangement uses TRBV20-1 and TRBJ1-2, with D possibly being TRBD1 (5 bases). Germline CDR1 and CDR2: DFQATT and SNEGSKA (reference sequence). The CDR3 contains 13 residues. V was shortened by 6 bases and J by 5 bases, with 16 bases between the two germline ends. DNA of the CDR3: TGCAGTGCCCCGGACACTAGTGGATATGGCTACACCTTC. This gives the protein CSAPDTSGYGYTF.

This clonotype was recorded a few times. V gene TRBV29-1 combines with J gene TRBJ2-2, with 7 nucleotides matching TRBD2. Trimming at V came to 4 bases and at J to 1 base, leaving 3 bases not matched to a gene. Germline assignment: CDR1 SQVTM and CDR2 ANQGSEA. The CDR3 runs 14 residues. CDR3 amino acids: CSVVSGGNTGELFF. Written as DNA, the CDR3 is TGCAGCGTTGTCTCGGGGGGGAACACCGGGGAGCTGTTTTTT.

This clonotype was counted at least ten times. This sequence joins TRBV2 and TRBJ2-7; no definite D call. The germline V gene has CDR1 SNHLY and CDR2 FYNNEI. The CDR3 is made up of 11 amino acids. Trimming took 10 bases from V and 0 from J, leaving 7 bases between them. CDR3 sequence (DNA): TGTGCCACCCGGGCCTCCTACGAGCAGTACTTC. Protein product: CATRASYEQYF.

CDR3 residues: CASTPGPASGGYTF. The CDR3 DNA is TGTGCCAGCACCCCAGGACCGGCTTCAGGAGGCTACACCTTC. The chain links TRBV27 to TRBJ1-2; D gene unclear. The CDR3 sequence is 14 residues long. The germline gives CDR1 MNHEY, CDR2 SMNVEV (reference sequence). Trimming pared 7 bases from V and 8 bases from J, leaving 20 bases between.

Remarks on this clonotype: A much more abundant neighbour one base away suggests this may be a read error. For the CDR3, the DNA is TGTGCCAGCATCCTTGGGATCTCCAACACCATATATTTT. Protein sequence: CASILGISNTIYF. The chain recombines TRBV7-2 with TRBJ1-3; D gene uncertain. Germline loops: CDR1 SGHTA, CDR2 FQGNSA. Trimming removed 7 bases from V and 7 bases from J, with 14 bases in between. This CDR3 region has 13 residues.

In this sample, this clonotype turned up many times. The chain recombines TRBV30 with TRBJ1-1, with D maybe TRBD1 (5 bases). Germline CDR1 and CDR2: GTSNPN and SVGIG (reference sequence). Deletions cut 0 bases from V and 6 bases from J, with 11 bases between. The CDR3 spans 13 residues. CDR3 sequence (DNA): TGTGCCTGGAGTGTACAGACAGAGTCTGAAGCTTTCTTT. Protein: CAWSVQTESEAFF.

The rearrangement uses TRBV12-3 or TRBV12-4 and TRBJ1-2, with D perhaps TRBD1 (5 bases). This CDR3 is built from 15 residues. V dropped 6 bases and J dropped 4 bases, with 18 bases sitting between them. The CDR3 region is CASSYSMGVGYGYTF. The CDR3 nucleotides read TGTGCCAGCAGCTATTCGATGGGGGTGGGCTATGGCTACACCTTC.

On this clonotype: This could be a read error, since a much larger clone is one nucleotide away. The chain joins TRBV6-1 to TRBJ1-6; D unresolved. Germline V gives CDR1 MNHNS, CDR2 SASEGT. The CDR3 runs 16 residues. V lost 4 bases, J lost 8 bases, and 18 bases lay in between. The CDR3 reads CASSADRTIEDSPLHF. The CDR3 coding sequence is TGTGCCAGCAGTGCAGACCGGACTATAGAGGATTCACCCCTCCACTTT.

The chain links TRBV7-9 to TRBJ2-3; 12 bases are a match to TRBD2. The junction had 7 bases not matched to a gene; V was cut back by 6 bases and J by 6 bases. This CDR3 is 15 amino acids long. The germline V gene has CDR1 SEHNR and CDR2 FQNEAQ (reference sequence). The CDR3 is CASSPSTSGGDTQYF. In DNA form, the CDR3 reads TGTGCCAGCAGTCCCTCGACTAGCGGGGGCGATACGCAGTATTTT.

This clonotype was counted many times. The chain carries TRBV28 and TRBJ1-5; TRBD1 is a possible D gene (5 bases). Trimming removed 5 bases from V and 3 bases from J, with 14 bases in between. Germline V CDR1 and CDR2: MDHEN, SYDVKM. The CDR3 runs to 15 residues. The CDR3 DNA follows: TGTGCCAGCAGTCCAACCTTGGGGGACAATCAGCCCCAGCATTTT. Encoded protein: CASSPTLGDNQPQHF.

There are many counts of this clonotype. The chain links TRBV28 to TRBJ2-7; 9 bases fit TRBD2. The germline CDR1 and CDR2 sequences are MDHEN and SYDVKM. The V gene end was trimmed by 4 bases and the J gene end by 3 bases; junction bases not matched to a gene: 10. The CDR3 has 16 residues. CDR3 residues: CASSSPRREGNYEQYF. The CDR3 coding sequence is TGTGCCAGCAGTTCGCCGCGGCGGGAGGGGAACTACGAGCAGTACTTC.

This clonotype was observed at least ten times. The chain carries TRBV12-3 or TRBV12-4 and TRBJ2-5; 7 bases agree with TRBD1. CDR3 length: 16 amino acids. V shed 6 bases and J 2 bases; nucleotides not matched to a gene: 12. In DNA form, the CDR3 reads TGTGCCAGCAGCCCGCAGGGGACAGAATTTCAAGAGACCCAGTACTTC. Translating gives CASSPQGTEFQETQYF.

This clonotype turned up a few times. The chain has TRBV7-8 and TRBJ1-1, with 7 bases fitting TRBD1. The length of the CDR3 is 15 residues. J gave up 1 base and V 4 bases, and 6 bases lay outside the gene matches. CDR1 and CDR2 from the germline V gene are SGHVS and FQNEAQ. The CDR3: CASSSLDRANTEAFF. The CDR3 nucleotides read TGTGCCAGCAGCTCATTAGACAGGGCGAACACTGAAGCTTTCTTT. Complete variable domain (other parts from reference TRBV7-8 and TRBJ1-1): GAGVSQSPRYKVAKRGQDVALRCDPISGHVSLFWYQQALGQGPEFLTYFQNEAQLDKSGLPSDRFFAERPEGSVSTLKIQRTQQEDSAVYLCASSSLDRANTEAFFGQGTRLTVV.

This clonotype was detected many times. The chain carries TRBV12-3 or TRBV12-4 and TRBJ2-2; possibly TRBD1 for D (5 bases). CDR3 length: 18 amino acids. Trimming shortened V by 6 bases and J by 2 bases, and 22 bases separated the two germline ends. Here the CDR3 reads CASSRPIDSSPNTGELFF. CDR3 in DNA: TGTGCCAGCAGCCGACCTATAGACAGTTCCCCAAACACCGGGGAGCTGTTTTTT.

CDR3 in amino acids: CASSVAGARQETQYF. In DNA form, the CDR3 reads TGTGCCAGCAGCGTTGCGGGGGCCCGGCAAGAGACCCAGTACTTC. V gene TRBV9 combines with J gene TRBJ2-5, with D possibly being TRBD2 (7 bases). Germline V gene data show CDR1 as SGDLS and CDR2 as YYNGEE. Trimming took off 2 bases at V and 2 bases at J, with 13 bases between the two ends. The CDR3 length is 15 residues. The full variable domain, in which reference TRBV9 and TRBJ2-5 provide the parts outside the CDR3, is DSGVTQTPKHLITATGQRVTLRCSPRSGDLSVYWYQQSLDQGLQFLIQYYNGEERAKGNILERFSAQQFPDLHSELNLSSLELGDSALYFCASSVAGARQETQYFGPGTRLLVL.

This clonotype was seen more than once but under ten times. The rearrangement links TRBV5-1 to TRBJ1-1; no clear D gene. Per germline, CDR1 SGHRS and CDR2 YFSETQ. The CDR3 spans 16 residues. The ends were cut back, 1 base at V and 0 bases at J, with 13 bases in the middle. The CDR3 loop is CASSLTPAGVNTEAFF. CDR3 DNA: TGCGCCAGCAGCTTGACCCCTGCCGGGGTGAACACTGAAGCTTTCTTT.

In its sample, this clonotype was seen many times. The chain carries TRBV11-2 and TRBJ2-5; unclear D gene. The length of the CDR3 is 16 residues. Germline V gives CDR1 SGHAT, CDR2 FQNNGV. V lost 3 bases and J 0 bases, leaving 14 bases between the germline ends. The CDR3 region is CASSFGSKWDQETQYF. CDR3 bases: TGTGCCAGCAGCTTTGGTTCAAAATGGGACCAAGAGACCCAGTACTTC.

This clonotype was detected many times. The genes are TRBV27 and TRBJ1-2; D is ambiguous. This CDR3 contains 15 residues. CDR1 is MNHEY and CDR2 is SMNVEV in the germline V gene (reference sequence). V lost 2 bases and J 4 bases, leaving 14 bases between the germline ends. Here the CDR3 reads CASSLGDGRAYGYTF. The CDR3 coding sequence is TGTGCCAGCAGTTTAGGCGACGGGCGGGCCTATGGCTACACCTTC.

The chain couples TRBV28 to TRBJ2-2, with D tentatively TRBD2 (5 bases). V was trimmed by 3 bases and J by 6 bases, leaving 11 bases between them. The CDR3 length is 14 residues. CDR1 is MDHEN, CDR2 SYDVKM, per germline. Written as DNA, the CDR3 is TGTGCCAGCAGTTTCGAACTAGTAGCCGGGGAGCTGTTTTTT. Protein sequence: CASSFELVAGELFF. The complete variable domain, with remaining parts taken from reference TRBV28 and TRBJ2-2, reads DVKVTQSSRYLVKRTGEKVFLECVQDMDHENMFWYRQDPGLGLRLIYFSYDVKMKEKGDIPEGYSVSREKKERFSLILESASTNQTSMYLCASSFELVAGELFFGEGSRLTVL.

For this clonotype: It may be a read error: a sequence one base away is much more abundant. This chain joins TRBV20-1 and TRBJ2-7, with D perhaps matching TRBD1 (6 bases). CDR1 and CDR2 from the germline V gene are DFQATT and SNEGSKA (reference sequence). The CDR3 has 11 amino acids. CDR3 coding DNA: TGCAGCCCCAGGGGTTCATTTGAGCAGTACTTC. Encoded protein: CSPRGSFEQYF.

In this sample, this clonotype turned up many times. The V and J genes are TRBV6-5 and TRBJ1-1; 8 bases align to TRBD1. The germline gives CDR1 MNHEY, CDR2 SVGAGI. Germline trimming cut 4 bases from V and 4 bases from J; bases unmatched to any gene: 5. The CDR3 runs to 14 residues. The CDR3 DNA reads TGTGCCAGCAGTTGGGGACAGGTTGGCACTGAAGCTTTCTTT. Encoded protein: CASSWGQVGTEAFF.

This clonotype showed up many times. Being one base from a much bigger clone, this may be a read error. This chain connects TRBV5-1 to TRBJ2-5; no definite D call. CDR1 SGHRS and CDR2 YFSETQ come from the germline V gene. The CDR3 runs 15 residues. The CDR3 protein is CASSLEPLNQETKYF. CDR3 nucleotides: TGCGCCAGCAGCTTGGAACCACTAAACCAAGAGACCAAGTACTTC.

This clonotype was recorded a few times. V gene TRBV7-3 combines with J gene TRBJ1-3; D might be TRBD1 (6 bases). CDR3 length: 15 residues. V lost 5 bases to trimming and J lost 4 bases, with 15 bases between them. The germline gives CDR1 SGHTA, CDR2 FQGTGA. The CDR3: CASSLQGGKGNTIYF. CDR3 sequence (DNA): TGTGCCAGCAGCCTACAGGGTGGGAAAGGAAACACCATATATTTT.

Many counts were recorded for this clonotype. The junction shows a germline mismatch at one end, possibly a read error. This sequence joins TRBV6-1 and TRBJ2-7, with 9 bases lining up with TRBD1. CDR1 MNHNS and CDR2 SASEGT come from the germline V gene. This CDR3 region has 15 residues. CDR3 protein: CASSETGTGSFEQYF. The CDR3 DNA sequence: TGTGCCAGCAGTGAAACCGGGACAGGGTCCTTCGAGCAGTACTTC.

This clonotype was detected ten times or more. The DNA for the CDR3 is TGTGCCAGTAGGAACCAGGGGGCGCCCACTGAAGCTTTCTTT. Protein: CASRNQGAPTEAFF. The V and J genes are TRBV19 and TRBJ1-1; 8 nucleotides line up with TRBD1. CDR1 and CDR2 (germline): LNHDA, SQIVND (reference sequence). The CDR3 loop spans 14 amino acids. J was trimmed by 4 bases and V by 6 bases; bases with no gene match: 7.